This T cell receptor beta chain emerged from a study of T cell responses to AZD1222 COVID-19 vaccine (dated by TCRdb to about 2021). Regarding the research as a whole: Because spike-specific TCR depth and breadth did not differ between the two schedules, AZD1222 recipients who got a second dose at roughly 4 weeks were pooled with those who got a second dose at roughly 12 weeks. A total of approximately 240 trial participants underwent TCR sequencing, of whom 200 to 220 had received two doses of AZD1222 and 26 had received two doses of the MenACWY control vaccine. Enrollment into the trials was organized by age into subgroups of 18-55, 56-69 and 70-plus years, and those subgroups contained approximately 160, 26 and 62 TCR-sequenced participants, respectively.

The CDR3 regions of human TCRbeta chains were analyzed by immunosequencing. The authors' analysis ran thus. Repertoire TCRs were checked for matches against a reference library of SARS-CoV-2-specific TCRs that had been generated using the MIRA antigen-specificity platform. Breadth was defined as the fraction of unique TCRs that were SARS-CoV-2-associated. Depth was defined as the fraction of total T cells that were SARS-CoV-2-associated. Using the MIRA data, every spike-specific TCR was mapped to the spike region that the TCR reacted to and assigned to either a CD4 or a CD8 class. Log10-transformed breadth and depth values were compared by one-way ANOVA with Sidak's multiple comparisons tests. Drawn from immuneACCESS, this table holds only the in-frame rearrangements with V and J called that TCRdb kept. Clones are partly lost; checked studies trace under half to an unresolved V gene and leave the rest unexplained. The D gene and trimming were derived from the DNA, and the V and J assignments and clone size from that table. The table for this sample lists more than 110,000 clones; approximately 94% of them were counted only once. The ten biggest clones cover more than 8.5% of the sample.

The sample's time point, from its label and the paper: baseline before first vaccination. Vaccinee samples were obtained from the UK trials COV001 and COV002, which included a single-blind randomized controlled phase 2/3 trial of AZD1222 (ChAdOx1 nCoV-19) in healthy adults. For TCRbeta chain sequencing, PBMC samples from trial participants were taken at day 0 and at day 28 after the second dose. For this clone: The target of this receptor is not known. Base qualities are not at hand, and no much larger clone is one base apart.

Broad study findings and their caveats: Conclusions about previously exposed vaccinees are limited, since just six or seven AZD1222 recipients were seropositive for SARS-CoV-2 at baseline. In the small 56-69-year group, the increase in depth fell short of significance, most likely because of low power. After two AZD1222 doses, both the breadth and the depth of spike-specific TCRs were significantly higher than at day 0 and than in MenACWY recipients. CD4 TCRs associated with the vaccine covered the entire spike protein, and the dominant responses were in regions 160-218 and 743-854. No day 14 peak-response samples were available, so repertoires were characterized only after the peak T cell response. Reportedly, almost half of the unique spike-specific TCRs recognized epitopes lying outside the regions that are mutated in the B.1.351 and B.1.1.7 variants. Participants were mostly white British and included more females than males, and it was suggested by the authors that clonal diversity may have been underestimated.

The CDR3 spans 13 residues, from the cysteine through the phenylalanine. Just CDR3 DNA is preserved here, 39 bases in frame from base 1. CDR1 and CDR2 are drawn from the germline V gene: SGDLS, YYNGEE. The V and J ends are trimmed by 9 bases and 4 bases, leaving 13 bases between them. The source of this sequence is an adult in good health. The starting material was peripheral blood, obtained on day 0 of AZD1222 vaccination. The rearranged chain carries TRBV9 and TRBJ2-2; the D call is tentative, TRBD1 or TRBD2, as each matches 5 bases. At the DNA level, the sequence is TGTGCCACAACAAGGGGACCCACCGGGGAGCTGTTTTTT. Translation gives CATTRGPTGELFF. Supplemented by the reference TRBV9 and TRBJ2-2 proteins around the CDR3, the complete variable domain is DSGVTQTPKHLITATGQRVTLRCSPRSGDLSVYWYQQSLDQGLQFLIQYYNGEERAKGNILERFSAQQFPDLHSELNLSSLELGDSALYFCATTRGPTGELFFGEGSRLTVL.